This entry lists 30 T cell receptor beta chains sequenced from one sample in a study of cytomegalovirus exposure and HLA in healthy donors. PCR primers comprised 60 Vbeta and 13 Jbeta primers. TCRdb's table, derived via immunoSEQ multiplex PCR, lists solely in-frame clones and lacks some. This table holds roughly 100,000 clones, more than 75% found once. Sequenced material: PBMCs. Receptors were obtained from a woman between 18 and 29 years old in good health and CMV-seropositive.

The chain links TRBV6-1 to TRBJ2-3; 8 bases match TRBD2. CDR1 is MNHNS and CDR2 is SASEGT in the germline V gene. This CDR3 is 14 amino acids long. With V trimmed by 6 bases and J by 4 bases, 6 bases remained unmatched. CDR3 bases: TGTGCCAGCAGCACGGCGGGGGGTCCAGATACGCAGTATTTT. Its protein product is CASSTAGGPDTQYF.

For this clone: The germline gene is not matched at one end of the junction; a read error may be the cause. This sample also contains other DNA sequences that code for the same CDR3. The V and J genes are TRBV5-4 and TRBJ1-2; D gene uncertain. CDR1 and CDR2 (germline): SGHNT, YYREEE (reference sequence). The CDR3 extends over 13 amino acids. The CDR3 region is CASSLETAYGYTF. The CDR3 DNA reads as TGTGCTAGCAGCTTGGAAACAGCCTATGGCTACACCTTC.

This clone was counted once. V usage is TRBV7-9 and J usage is TRBJ2-5; TRBD2 aligns across 9 bases. Looked up from germline, CDR1 is SEHNR and CDR2 is FQNEAQ (reference sequence). Trimming at V came to 5 bases and at J to 2 bases, leaving 12 bases not matched to a gene. The CDR3 totals 17 residues. This CDR3 is CASSPGRASGAQETQYF. DNA for the CDR3: TGTGCCAGCAGCCCGGGGAGGGCTAGCGGGGCTCAAGAGACCCAGTACTTC. Looking up the rest from reference TRBV7-9 and TRBJ2-5 gives the full variable domain: DTGVSQNPRHKITKRGQNVTFRCDPISEHNRLYWYRQTLGQGPEFLTYFQNEAQLEKSRLLSDRFSAERPKGSFSTLEIQRTEQGDSAMYLCASSPGRASGAQETQYFGPGTRLLVL.

This chain connects TRBV6-5 to TRBJ1-1; D is uncertain. The CDR3 runs to 14 residues. V lost 5 bases to trimming and J lost 1 base, with 11 bases between them. From germline, CDR1 is MNHEY and CDR2 SVGAGI. CDR3 coding DNA: TGTGCCAGCAGTCAACTCCGGGGGAACACTGAAGCTTTCTTT. This codes for CASSQLRGNTEAFF.

The chain has TRBV10-1 and TRBJ2-1, with 13 bases identical to TRBD2. This CDR3 has 17 amino acids. Germline lookup yields CDR1 WNHNN and CDR2 SYGVQD (reference sequence). V lost 0 bases to trimming and J lost 10 bases; unmatched junction nucleotides: 9. In DNA form, the CDR3 reads TGCGCCAGCAGTGAGTCGGGACTAGCGGGATTGTTTATGGAGCAGTTCTTC. This sequence encodes CASSESGLAGLFMEQFF.

This chain uses TRBV30 with TRBJ1-5; D is unresolved. Trimming removed 0 bases at V and 4 bases at J, with 4 bases between. The CDR3 sequence is 12 residues long. Germline assignment: CDR1 GTSNPN and CDR2 SVGIG (reference sequence). The CDR3 loop is CAWSVGNQPQHF. DNA for the CDR3: TGTGCCTGGAGTGTCGGTAATCAGCCCCAGCATTTT. The entire variable domain, with the rest obtained from reference TRBV30 and TRBJ1-5, is as follows: SQTIHQWPATLVQPVGSPLSLECTVEGTSNPNLYWYRQAAGRGLQLLFYSVGIGQISSEVPQNLSASRPQDRQFILSSKKLLLSDSGFYLCAWSVGNQPQHFGDGTRLSIL.

This rearrangement joins TRBV21-1 to TRBJ2-7; the table assigns TRBD1, which was not confirmed against the DNA. TRBV21-1 represents a pseudogene. The CDR3 consists of 13 residues. The CDR3 region is CASNTGTGDEQYF. Here the CDR3 DNA reads TGTGCCAGCAATACCGGGACAGGGGACGAGCAGTACTTC.

The chain combines TRBV7-6 with TRBJ2-2; 12 positions agree with TRBD2. Germline lookup yields CDR1 SGHVS and CDR2 FNYEAQ. The CDR3 loop spans 16 amino acids. V dropped 4 bases and J dropped 6; count of bases not matched to a gene: 6. CDR3 in amino acids: CASSSRLAGAAGELFF. CDR3 DNA sequence: TGTGCCAGCAGCTCCAGACTAGCGGGAGCTGCCGGGGAGCTGTTTTTT.

The chain has TRBV19 and TRBJ1-5, with D possibly matching TRBD1 (5 bases). There are 13 residues in the CDR3. Germline CDR1 and CDR2: LNHDA and SQIVND (reference sequence). V gave up 1 base and J gave up 7 bases, with 8 bases separating them. CDR3 bases: TGTGCCAGTAGTATAGGTTGGGGCCAGCCCCAGCATTTT. This encodes CASSIGWGQPQHF.

The genes are TRBV9 and TRBJ2-7, with 9 bases identical to TRBD2. The trim removed 2 bases at V and 3 bases at J, leaving 12 bases unmatched. Germline-derived CDR1 and CDR2 are SGDLS and YYNGEE. The CDR3 sequence is 17 residues long. CDR3 sequence reads: CASSVNPLAGISYEQYF. DNA for the CDR3: TGTGCCAGCAGCGTGAACCCGCTAGCGGGGATTAGCTACGAGCAGTACTTC.

The CDR3 protein is CASSISRREQFF. The CDR3 coding sequence is TGTGCCAGCAGTATCAGTCGGAGAGAGCAGTTCTTC. The chain carries TRBV25-1 and TRBJ2-7; D not resolved. The J call may be in error: the DNA end matches TRBJ2-1 better. CDR3 length equals 12 residues. Germline V gives CDR1 MGHDK, CDR2 SYGVNS.

A few counts support this clone. This chain joins TRBV18 and TRBJ1-3; 7 bases map to TRBD1. Germline trimming cut 2 bases from V and 4 bases from J; bases unmatched to any gene: 2. Germline assignment: CDR1 KGHSH and CDR2 LQKENI. The CDR3 contains 14 residues. CDR3 amino acids: CASSPMDRGNTIYF. In nucleotides, the CDR3 is TGTGCCAGCTCACCAATGGACAGGGGAAACACCATATATTTT.

The chain employs TRBV4-2 and TRBJ1-2; unclear D gene. Per the germline V gene, CDR1 is LGHNA and CDR2 is YNFKEQ. The CDR3 is 14 residues long. The ends were cut back, 0 bases at V and 4 bases at J, with 9 bases in the middle. CDR3 protein: CASSQEGSFYGYTF. For the CDR3, the DNA is TGTGCCAGCAGCCAAGAAGGGAGCTTCTATGGCTACACCTTC.

The chain uses TRBV6-5 and TRBJ2-5, with 8 bases matching TRBD2. The end of the DNA fits TRBJ2-7 better, so the J call may be wrong. This CDR3 has 14 amino acids. Germline CDR1 and CDR2: MNHEY and SVGAGI. CDR3 nucleotide sequence: TGTGCCAGCAGAACTAGCGGCCAGTCCTACGAGCAGTACTTC. This sequence encodes CASRTSGQSYEQYF.

The chain has TRBV19 and TRBJ1-5; tentative D call: TRBD1 (6 bases). The germline CDR1 and CDR2 sequences are LNHDA and SQIVND (reference sequence). This CDR3 comprises 16 residues. Trimming shortened V by 4 bases and J by 9 bases, and 22 bases separated the two germline ends. CDR3 sequence: CASSRSAGAAQPPQHF. The DNA of the CDR3 is TGTGCCAGTAGTAGGTCTGCAGGGGCCGCCCAACCGCCCCAGCATTTT.

This chain joins TRBV12-5 and TRBJ1-6; weak D call: TRBD1 (6 bases). Germline CDR1 is LGHNT and CDR2 is FRNRAP. V was shortened by 6 bases and J by 10 bases, with 19 bases between the two germline ends. The CDR3 sequence is 15 residues long. The DNA for the CDR3 is TGTGCTAGTGGAACAGCGCCAGGGGCCTTGTCACCCCTCCACTTT. It translates to CASGTAPGALSPLHF.

The J gene is TRBJ2-5, the V gene TRBV7-2; D may be TRBD2 (6 bases). The germline CDR1 and CDR2 sequences are SGHTA and FQGNSA. Trimming removed 1 base at V and 7 bases at J, with 10 bases between. The CDR3 is 13 amino acids. In nucleotides, the CDR3 is TGTGCCAGCAGCTTAGATCAGGGAGGGACCCAGTACTTC. Its translation: CASSLDQGGTQYF.

This chain links TRBV5-6 with TRBJ2-5; 7 positions match TRBD1. The trim removed 4 bases at V and 5 bases at J, leaving 5 bases unmatched. The CDR3 covers 13 residues. CDR1 and CDR2 from the germline V gene are SGHDT and YYEEEE. CDR3 bases: TGTGCCAGCAGCCGACAGGGACAGGAGACCCAGTACTTC. Translating it yields CASSRQGQETQYF.

This clone was counted only a few times. V and J are TRBV10-1 and TRBJ2-5; unclear D gene. This CDR3 has 10 amino acids. Germline loops: CDR1 WNHNN, CDR2 SYGVQD (reference sequence). Trimming pared 8 bases from V and 7 bases from J, leaving 8 bases between. The CDR3 nucleotides read TGCGCCAGCCCGGAGACGACCCAGTACTTC. Its protein is CASPETTQYF.

V and J are TRBV28 and TRBJ2-1; 7 nucleotides match TRBD2. This CDR3 region has 14 residues. Germline V CDR1 and CDR2: MDHEN, SYDVKM. V shed 2 bases, J shed 7 bases, and the junction held 5 bases outside the gene matches. CDR3 amino acids: CASSLAGVRNEQFF. Written as DNA, the CDR3 is TGTGCCAGCAGTTTAGCGGGAGTGAGGAATGAGCAGTTCTTC.

V and J are TRBV4-2 and TRBJ2-3; D unclear. CDR1 and CDR2 from the germline V gene are LGHNA and YNFKEQ. This CDR3 contains 16 residues. V lost 4 bases, J lost 0 bases, and 14 bases lay in between. CDR3 loop: CASSPRSALSTDTQYF. CDR3 DNA sequence: TGTGCCAGCAGCCCCCGCAGCGCGCTTAGCACAGATACGCAGTATTTT.

This chain uses TRBV11-2 with TRBJ2-5, with D tentatively TRBD1 (5 bases). Germline assignment: CDR1 SGHAT and CDR2 FQNNGV. The CDR3 length is 16 residues. Trimming removed 1 base from V and 1 base from J, with 13 bases in between. CDR3 coding DNA: TGTGCCAGCAGCTTAGGGGCAGGGCATTCCCAAGAGACCCAGTACTTC. Protein product: CASSLGAGHSQETQYF.

The chain has TRBV19 and TRBJ1-4; D gene ambiguous. The germline V gene has CDR1 LNHDA and CDR2 SQIVND (reference sequence). V dropped 0 bases and J dropped 5 bases, with 10 bases sitting between them. The CDR3 runs 15 residues. This chain's CDR3 is CASSIDGQNNEKLFF. DNA of the CDR3: TGTGCCAGTAGTATAGATGGGCAAAACAATGAAAAACTGTTTTTT. The variable domain in full, with the rest retrieved from reference TRBV19 and TRBJ1-4, is DGGITQSPKYLFRKEGQNVTLSCEQNLNHDAMYWYRQDPGQGLRLIYYSQIVNDFQKGDIAEGYSVSREKKESFPLTVTSAQKNPTAFYLCASSIDGQNNEKLFFGSGTQLSVL.

This sequence joins TRBV7-9 and TRBJ1-1; 7 nucleotides match TRBD1. The V gene's germline CDR1 is SEHNR and CDR2 FQNEAQ (reference sequence). The junction had 7 bases not matched to a gene; V was cut back by 5 bases and J by 4 bases. This CDR3 contains 14 residues. CDR3 coding DNA: TGTGCCAGCAGCCCTGGACAGGTTAGCACTGAAGCTTTCTTT. Translating it yields CASSPGQVSTEAFF.

The rearrangement joins TRBV27 to TRBJ2-3, with a tentative D call TRBD2 (6 bases). CDR1 is MNHEY and CDR2 is SMNVEV in the germline V gene (reference sequence). The V end lost 2 bases, the J end lost 0 bases, and 9 bases lay between the germline ends. This CDR3 has 15 residues. The CDR3 nucleotides read TGTGCCAGCAGTTTAGCGGGACTTAGCACAGATACGCAGTATTTT. As protein: CASSLAGLSTDTQYF.

The chain couples TRBV5-1 to TRBJ2-5, with 8 bases lining up with TRBD1. The J segment lost 5 bases and the V segment lost 2 bases, leaving 8 bases of the junction unmatched. Germline values: CDR1 SGHRS, CDR2 YFSETQ. This CDR3 contains 15 residues. CDR3 coding DNA: TGCGCCAGCAGCTTAGGTCAGGGGGCGCGGGAGACCCAGTACTTC. Protein: CASSLGQGARETQYF.

The chain recombines TRBV27 with TRBJ2-3; TRBD1 matches 7 bases. The CDR3 runs to 16 residues. The V and J ends lost 6 bases and 6 bases, in that order; junction bases with no gene match: 15. The germline V gene has CDR1 MNHEY and CDR2 SMNVEV (reference sequence). In DNA, the CDR3 is TGTGCCAGCAGCGTAACGGTGTACAGGGGATCGGATACGCAGTATTTT. This encodes CASSVTVYRGSDTQYF.

CDR3 protein: CASSARGQSYGYTF. For the CDR3, the DNA is TGCGCCAGCAGCGCTAGGGGACAGAGCTATGGCTACACCTTC. The chain couples TRBV5-1 to TRBJ1-2, with TRBD1 matching over 7 bases. CDR1 is SGHRS and CDR2 is YFSETQ in the germline V gene. The J segment lost 4 bases and the V segment lost 4 bases, leaving 7 bases of the junction unmatched. The length of the CDR3 is 14 residues.

The sample holds many counts of this clone. This chain connects TRBV7-2 to TRBJ1-1; tentative D call: TRBD1 (6 bases). The CDR3 sequence is 15 residues long. Germline-derived CDR1 and CDR2 are SGHTA and FQGNSA. Between the trimmed V and J ends, which lost 3 bases and 1 base, there was a span of 12 bases. DNA for the CDR3: TGTGCCAGCAGCTTCCCAGGGGTTAGGAACACTGAAGCTTTCTTT. It encodes CASSFPGVRNTEAFF.

The V and J genes are TRBV18 and TRBJ2-2; TRBD1 matches at 9 bases. This CDR3 is 16 amino acids long. Per the germline V gene, CDR1 is KGHSH and CDR2 is LQKENI. V shed 8 bases, J shed 6 bases, and the junction held 13 bases outside the gene matches. In nucleotides, the CDR3 is TGTGCCAGCCCCATCCTGGGGACAGGGTTGGCCGGGGAGCTGTTTTTT. Its protein is CASPILGTGLAGELFF.